The entry that follows covers one T cell receptor (beta chain) sequence. What it binds is not known. This entry comes from a study of T cell repertoires in cytomegalovirus infection. Study conclusions and caveats: Dominant in the ex vivo response were TCR beta clonotypes restricted by HLA-C and specific for CMV.

Trimming took off 5 bases at V and 8 bases at J, with 18 bases between the two ends. The length of the CDR3 is 14 residues. The germline CDR1 and CDR2 sequences are SGHTA and FQGNSA. In TCRdb, the reads were re-called with MiXCR into one record per CDR3 protein. Here the sample spans some 350,000 distinct CDR3 sequences, nearly 35% being singletons. This chain links TRBV7-2 with TRBJ1-2; a possible D gene is TRBD1 (6 bases). Sequences were derived from cultured PBMCs, sampled from culture after CMV antigen stimulation. This clonotype was obtained from a human donor in good health (CMV status not recorded). Some clones in this sample may be carry-over from other donors' samples. The CDR3 is CASSQRTEQWGYTF. DNA for the CDR3: TGTGCCAGCAGCCAGCGGACAGAGCAATGGGGCTACACCTTC.